This T cell receptor (beta chain) appears in the sequencing data of a study of OX40 agonist ivuxolimab in advanced cancers. Across the study: The dose-escalation group included hepatocellular carcinoma, melanoma, renal cell carcinoma and head and neck cancer. The study's findings and limits: The mean number of expanded clones was higher in CD8+ T cells than in CD4+. Researchers did not determine the expanded peripheral T cells' antigen specificity.

V was pared by 6 bases and J by 6 bases, with 17 bases between. The germline V gene encodes CDR1 SNHLY and CDR2 FYNNEI. The CDR3 length is 15 residues. Concerning this clone itself: The antigen is unknown.

Assay used: immunoSEQ multiplex PCR; TCRdb lists only in-frame clones, some missing. The sample records around 70,000 clones, around 83% being singletons. This rearrangement joins TRBV2 to TRBJ2-2; D ambiguous. This specimen consisted of CD4+ or CD8+ T cells sorted from blood, obtained in a trial of the OX40 agonist ivuxolimab. The TCR comes from an adult with an advanced solid tumor such as melanoma, head and neck, liver or kidney cancer. CDR3 DNA: TGTGCCAGCAGGGTAGGAGTGGGTGCCGCCGGGGAGCTGTTTTTT. Translating gives CASRVGVGAAGELFF.